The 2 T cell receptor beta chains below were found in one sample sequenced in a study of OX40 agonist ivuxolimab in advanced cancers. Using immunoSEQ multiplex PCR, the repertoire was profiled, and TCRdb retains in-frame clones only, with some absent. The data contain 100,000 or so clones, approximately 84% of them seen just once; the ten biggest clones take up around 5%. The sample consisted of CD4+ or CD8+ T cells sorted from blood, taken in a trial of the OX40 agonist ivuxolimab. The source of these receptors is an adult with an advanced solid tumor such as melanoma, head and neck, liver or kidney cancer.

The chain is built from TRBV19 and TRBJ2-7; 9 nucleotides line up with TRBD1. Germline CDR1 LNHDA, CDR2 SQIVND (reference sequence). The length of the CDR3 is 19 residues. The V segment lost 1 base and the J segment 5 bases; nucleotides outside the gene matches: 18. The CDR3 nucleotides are TGTGCCAGTAGTATAGCCCACTCACAGGGGGCCATACTATACGACGAGCAGTACTTC. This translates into CASSIAHSQGAILYDEQYF.

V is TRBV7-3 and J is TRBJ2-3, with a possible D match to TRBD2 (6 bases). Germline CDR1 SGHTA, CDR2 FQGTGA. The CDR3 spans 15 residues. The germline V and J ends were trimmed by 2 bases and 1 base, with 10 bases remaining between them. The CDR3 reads CASSLLASGTDTQYF. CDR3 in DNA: TGTGCCAGCAGCTTACTGGCTAGCGGCACAGATACGCAGTATTTT.